Below, one T cell receptor (beta chain) is given with its context. Followed longitudinally, the Seattle patients had been enrolled during active infection. This sample was taken from a study of blood T cell repertoires in COVID-19. Study-wide context: T cells, B-cell-depleted T cells, or PBMCs supplied cDNA or gDNA.

The V end was cut by 2 bases, the J end by 0 bases, with 11 bases between. The CDR3 length is 16 residues. Germline V lookup: CDR1 SGHRS, CDR2 YFSETQ. Authors' data handling: Reference gene primers were amplified, and this amplification served to estimate nucleated cell counts. The assay was immunoSEQ multiplex PCR, and TCRdb's table has in-frame clones only and misses some. D and trimming were read from the DNA, whereas the V and J calls and clone size are those reported in that table. Of 430,000 or so clones in the sample, about 90% were seen once. This chain links TRBV5-1 with TRBJ2-2; D is ambiguous. The sequenced sample was peripheral blood. This clonotype was obtained from a man aged 18 to 30 with COVID-19, enrolled during active disease. The CDR3 nucleotides read TGCGCCAGCAGCTTTAATAGAAGCCCGAACACCGGGGAGCTGTTTTTT. This gives the protein CASSFNRSPNTGELFF.